The 13 T cell receptor beta chains reported below all come from one sample, sequenced in a study of T-cell reconstitution after alpha-beta-depleted transplantation in children. During its preparation, the TCRbeta library received unique molecular identifiers. TCRdb analysed the PCR reads with MiXCR anew, one entry per CDR3 protein. The repertoire has around 16,000 distinct CDR3 sequences, about 8% of them found once; the top ten carry 30% to 45%. The source was PBMCs, mostly from graft donor cells, collected 60 days after TCRalphabeta/CD19-depleted stem cell transplant. These receptors were collected from a boy in the first two years of life who had a stem cell transplant for Wiskott-Aldrich syndrome, so the T cells may come from the graft donor.

This clonotype was detected only a few times. This rearrangement joins TRBV25-1 to TRBJ2-1, with TRBD1 identical over 8 bases. CDR3 length: 16 residues. V shed 5 bases and J 5 bases; nucleotides not matched to a gene: 11. Germline CDR1 reads MGHDK; CDR2 reads SYGVNS. CDR3 protein: CASSPQGQEDHNEQFF. CDR3 nucleotides: TGTGCCAGCAGTCCACAGGGACAGGAGGACCACAATGAGCAGTTCTTC.

This clonotype appeared many times. The chain uses TRBV9 and TRBJ1-2, with unresolved D. Germline CDR1 and CDR2: SGDLS and YYNGEE. V was cut by 0 bases and J by 2 bases, with 8 bases left in between. CDR3 size: 14 residues. As DNA, the CDR3 is TGTGCCAGCAGCGTAGGGATGGTGAACTATGGCTACACCTTC. Protein product: CASSVGMVNYGYTF.

This clonotype has just a few counts. The chain joins TRBV29-1 to TRBJ1-1; D unresolved. Per the germline V gene, CDR1 is SQVTM and CDR2 is ANQGSEA. The V and J ends lost 7 bases and 3 bases respectively, with 12 bases between them. This CDR3 contains 12 residues. The CDR3 spells CSAQFGDTEAFF. The DNA for the CDR3 is TGCAGCGCCCAGTTTGGGGACACTGAAGCTTTCTTT.

This clonotype has a count of ten or more. The chain recombines TRBV20-1 with TRBJ2-7; a possible D gene is TRBD1 (6 bases). The CDR3 has 14 amino acids. Looked up from germline, CDR1 is DFQATT and CDR2 is SNEGSKA (reference sequence). The V end lost 5 bases, the J end lost 0 bases, and 14 bases lay between the germline ends. The CDR3 loop is CSAPRQASSYEQYF. CDR3 DNA: TGCAGTGCTCCCAGACAGGCGTCCTCCTACGAGCAGTACTTC.

The chain uses TRBV5-5 and TRBJ2-3; D assignment may be TRBD1 or TRBD2 (5 bases each). Per the germline V gene, CDR1 is SGHKS and CDR2 is YYEKEE (reference sequence). The CDR3 covers 16 residues. V was cut by 2 bases and J by 0 bases, with 13 bases left in between. The CDR3, as DNA: TGTGCCAGCAGCTTTGGGTTGGGACCTAGCACAGATACGCAGTATTTT. Protein sequence: CASSFGLGPSTDTQYF.

This clonotype was recorded at least ten times. The rearrangement joins TRBV7-9 to TRBJ1-6; D ambiguous. V dropped 6 bases and J dropped 2 bases, with 8 bases sitting between them. The CDR3 is 14 residues long. Germline V gives CDR1 SEHNR, CDR2 FQNEAQ (reference sequence). The CDR3 DNA sequence: TGTGCCAGCAGATTCGAAGCCTATAATTCACCCCTCCACTTT. Translation gives CASRFEAYNSPLHF.

This clonotype appeared many times. The chain uses TRBV12-3 or TRBV12-4 and TRBJ1-4; 7 bases agree with TRBD1. V lost 6 bases, J lost 0 bases, and 4 bases stayed unmatched. There are 15 residues in the CDR3. Written as DNA, the CDR3 is TGTGCCAGCAGCCAAGGGACAGCAACTAATGAAAAACTGTTTTTT. It codes for CASSQGTATNEKLFF.

This clonotype was observed at least ten times. The chain joins TRBV5-1 to TRBJ2-1, with D perhaps TRBD1 or TRBD2 (5 bases each). CDR3 size: 19 residues. The V and J ends lost 0 bases and 0 bases respectively, with 19 bases between them. Germline CDR1 is SGHRS and CDR2 is YFSETQ. The CDR3 protein is CASSLEPSFVDSSYNEQFF. The CDR3 coding sequence is TGCGCCAGCAGCTTGGAGCCTAGCTTCGTAGACAGCTCCTACAATGAGCAGTTCTTC.

This clonotype has a handful of counts. This sequence joins TRBV12-3 or TRBV12-4 and TRBJ2-7, with unresolved D. This CDR3 is built from 12 residues. V was trimmed by 4 bases and J by 6 bases, leaving 10 bases between them. The DNA for the CDR3 is TGTGCCAGCAGTTCCCTACATTTCGAGCAGTACTTC. Translating it yields CASSSLHFEQYF.

In nucleotides, the CDR3 is TGCGCCAGCAGCTCCGACAGCGGCGGCGGTGGGGAGACCCAGTACTTC. Translated, it gives CASSSDSGGGGETQYF. V is TRBV5-1 and J is TRBJ2-5; D tentatively reads TRBD1 or TRBD2 (5 bases each). V was cut by 3 bases and J by 5 bases, with 20 bases left in between. The CDR3 loop spans 16 amino acids. Looked up from germline, CDR1 is SGHRS and CDR2 is YFSETQ.

V gene TRBV4-1 combines with J gene TRBJ2-3; 11 bases map to TRBD1. Germline-derived CDR1 and CDR2 are MGHRA and YSYEKL. The CDR3 length is 15 residues. Trimming took 6 bases from V and 6 from J; bases not matched to a gene: 8. The CDR3 loop is CASRAADRGRDTQYF. DNA of the CDR3: TGCGCCAGCAGGGCCGCGGACAGGGGGCGGGATACGCAGTATTTT.

This clonotype was counted ten times or more. The chain joins TRBV20-1 to TRBJ2-1; 8 nucleotides align to TRBD2. The germline V gene encodes CDR1 DFQATT and CDR2 SNEGSKA (reference sequence). V was clipped by 5 bases and J by 4 bases; unmatched bases: 7. CDR3 size: 14 residues. CDR3 coding DNA: TGCAGTGCTTTTACTAGCGGAGCTTACAATGAGCAGTTCTTC. This encodes CSAFTSGAYNEQFF.

This clonotype was recorded many times. The chain couples TRBV20-1 to TRBJ1-2; D possibly corresponds to TRBD1 (6 bases). The V and J ends lost 3 bases and 5 bases respectively, with 13 bases between them. The CDR3 is made up of 13 amino acids. The V gene's germline CDR1 is DFQATT and CDR2 SNEGSKA (reference sequence). The CDR3 region is CSASADRRYGYTF. In DNA form, the CDR3 reads TGCAGTGCTAGCGCTGACAGGAGATATGGCTACACCTTC.